This TCR beta chain was profiled in a study of cytomegalovirus exposure and HLA in healthy donors. On the study more broadly: The same platform used for the roughly 610 first-cohort repertoires was also used for the 95 to 150 validation repertoires, as a later analysis reported. Whole-study findings and limits: High sensitivity and specificity were reportedly achieved when the classifier diagnosed cytomegalovirus status. The majority of TCR sequences were rare, yet some public TCRs appeared in many donors.

CDR3 size: 13 residues. The V gene's germline CDR1 is MGHRA and CDR2 YSYEKL. V lost 0 bases to trimming and J lost 5 bases, with 7 bases between them. A note on this clone: Antigen specificity is unknown.

The data were produced by immunoSEQ multiplex PCR, yet TCRdb's version contains in-frame clones alone and is incomplete. Among some 170,000 clones listed, 86% were seen once. The V call is TRBV4-1, the J call TRBJ1-2; D call uncertain. Sequencing used PBMCs. The receptor was derived from a man aged 25 to 40 in good health and CMV-seropositive. CDR3: CASSQDSRYGYTF. DNA of the CDR3: TGCGCCAGCAGCCAAGACTCCAGGTATGGCTACACCTTC.